These 9 T cell receptor beta chains share one sample of origin, sequenced in a study of T cell repertoires in cytomegalovirus infection. Their antigens remain unidentified. TCRdb recomputed calls from the reads with MiXCR, one row per CDR3 protein. The sample lists approximately 1,000,000 distinct CDR3 sequences, roughly 30% occurring once. Material: cultured CD8+ T cells from PBMCs, obtained from culture after CMV antigen stimulation. These receptors were collected from a human donor in good health (CMV status not recorded). Some clones in this sample may be carry-over from other donors' samples.

This rearrangement joins TRBV10-2 to TRBJ1-5; D might be TRBD1 (5 bases). In germline, CDR1 is WSHSY, CDR2 SAAADI. V was cut by 3 bases and J by 6 bases, with 12 bases left in between. The CDR3 consists of 14 residues. CDR3 DNA: TGCGCCAGCAGTGAAATCAGGGTAGGTCAGCCCCAGCATTTT. This translates into CASSEIRVGQPQHF.

The rearrangement joins TRBV12-3 or TRBV12-4 to TRBJ1-3; 7 bases fit TRBD1. The V and J ends lost 6 bases and 7 bases, in that order; junction bases with no gene match: 9. The length of the CDR3 is 14 residues. The CDR3 DNA sequence: TGTGCCAGCAGCCAAAGAGGGGGCGGGAACACCATATATTTT. Residues: CASSQRGGGNTIYF.

The chain employs TRBV6-1 and TRBJ2-2, with 9 nucleotides matching TRBD1. This CDR3 contains 15 residues. Trimming took 3 bases from V and 4 from J; bases not matched to a gene: 3. Germline V gene data show CDR1 as MNHNS and CDR2 as SASEGT. CDR3 amino acids: CASSDWDRATGELFF. The CDR3 region has the DNA TGTGCCAGCAGTGACTGGGACAGGGCCACCGGGGAGCTGTTTTTT.

The V gene is TRBV12-3 or TRBV12-4, the J gene TRBJ1-2; D call uncertain. The ends were cut back, 6 bases at V and 4 bases at J, with 12 bases in the middle. CDR3 length equals 13 residues. CDR3 loop: CASRPTAIYGYTF. The CDR3 coding sequence is TGTGCCAGCAGGCCCACAGCGATCTATGGCTACACCTTC.

V usage is TRBV15 and J usage is TRBJ2-7; a weak D match, TRBD2 (7 bases). V was cut by 0 bases and J by 2 bases, with 17 bases left in between. The length of the CDR3 is 17 residues. The V gene's germline CDR1 is LNHNV and CDR2 YYDKDF (reference sequence). The CDR3 sequence: CATSRDLGQGTTYEQYV. The CDR3 region has the DNA TGTGCCACCAGCAGAGATTTGGGGCAGGGGACTACCTACGAGCAGTACGTC.

The genes are TRBV19 and TRBJ1-1; tentative D call: TRBD1 (6 bases). This CDR3 has 13 residues. Germline values: CDR1 LNHDA, CDR2 SQIVND (reference sequence). Trimming took off 5 bases at V and 7 bases at J, with 14 bases between the two ends. CDR3 coding DNA: TGTGCCAGTAGTCGGGACACTTGGCGTGAAGCTTTCTTT. It translates to CASSRDTWREAFF.

This chain uses TRBV29-1 with TRBJ2-2; the D is unclear. Germline CDR1 reads SQVTM; CDR2 reads ANQGSEA. The ends were cut back, 4 bases at V and 0 bases at J, with 9 bases in the middle. The CDR3 consists of 14 residues. The CDR3 DNA reads TGCAGCGTTGTGCGTGACTCGAACACCGGGGAGCTGTTTTTT. Translating gives CSVVRDSNTGELFF.

The genes are TRBV5-4 and TRBJ1-1, with no clear D. V dropped 0 bases and J dropped 6 bases, with 9 bases sitting between them. The CDR3 extends over 13 amino acids. Germline V lookup: CDR1 SGHNT, CDR2 YYREEE (reference sequence). The CDR3: CASSLGQAAEAFF. The CDR3 bases are TGTGCCAGCAGCTTGGGGCAGGCAGCTGAAGCTTTCTTT.

The V and J genes are TRBV27 and TRBJ1-2; TRBD1 might be the D (5 bases). The CDR3 consists of 15 residues. V was cut by 5 bases and J by 3 bases, with 16 bases left in between. The germline gives CDR1 MNHEY, CDR2 SMNVEV (reference sequence). CDR3 region: CASSPPGTGHYGYTF. DNA of the CDR3: TGTGCCAGCAGTCCCCCCGGCACAGGTCACTATGGCTACACCTTC.